This T cell receptor beta chain stems from a study of technical replicates of blood from a handful of donors. The CDR3 length is 14 residues. The V end was cut by 0 bases, the J end by 8 bases, with 11 bases between. The germline CDR1 and CDR2 sequences are MGHRA and YSYEKL. Profiled with immunoSEQ multiplex PCR; TCRdb holds only in-frame clones, not every one. Found here are about 83,000 clones, just over 90% of them singletons; the top ten hold 0.27%. The material sequenced was T cells isolated from PBMCs. This clonotype was obtained from a human donor in good health. The J gene is TRBJ2-1, the V gene TRBV4-1; possibly TRBD1 for D (5 bases). The CDR3 here is CASSQEGEVDEQFF. CDR3 nucleotides: TGCGCCAGCAGCCAAGAAGGGGAAGTGGATGAGCAGTTCTTC.